The rows below give T cell receptor beta chains drawn from one sample of a study of early T cells in non-severe SARS-CoV-2 infection. One entry per CDR3 protein, called by TCRdb with MiXCR from the 5' RACE reads. Here the sample spans 50,000 to 60,000 distinct CDR3 sequences, 6.5% to 7.5% being singletons. The sequences come from whole blood, collected at baseline. Source of these receptors: an adult who was a healthcare worker with PCR-confirmed SARS-CoV-2 infection or an uninfected control (not recorded which). Both conserved end residues are part of each CDR3. The order of the fields is V gene, J gene, D gene, clone size, CDR3 protein, CDR3 DNA. D genes are given only for firm matches. Where a row states a size, it is once, few, many or the class of an expanded clone; other rows omit it.

v_gene: TRBV28; j_gene: TRBJ1-1; d_gene: NA; abundance: few; CDR3aa: CASSLGQGNTEAFF; CDR3nt: TGTGCCAGCAGTTTAGGGCAGGGGAACACTGAAGCTTTCTTT
v_gene: TRBV24-1; j_gene: TRBJ2-1; d_gene: NA; abundance: NA; CDR3aa: CATSDRRGSSYNEQFF; CDR3nt: TGTGCCACCAGTGACAGGCGAGGGAGCTCCTACAATGAGCAGTTCTTC
v_gene: TRBV5-6; j_gene: TRBJ2-5; d_gene: NA; abundance: few; CDR3aa: CASSFIQGAETQYF; CDR3nt: TGTGCCAGCAGCTTCATACAGGGCGCGGAGACCCAGTACTTC
v_gene: TRBV7-9; j_gene: TRBJ2-2; d_gene: NA; abundance: many; CDR3aa: CASSLMQGTGELFF; CDR3nt: TGTGCCAGCAGCTTAATGCAGGGTACCGGGGAGCTGTTTTTT
v_gene: TRBV7-2; j_gene: TRBJ2-5; d_gene: NA; abundance: many; CDR3aa: CASRGVPQTQYF; CDR3nt: TGTGCCAGCAGGGGGGTCCCCCAAACCCAGTACTTC
v_gene: TRBV5-6; j_gene: TRBJ1-4; d_gene: TRBD1; abundance: NA; CDR3aa: CASSGTANEKLFF; CDR3nt: TGTGCCAGCAGCGGGACAGCTAATGAAAAACTGTTTTTT
v_gene: TRBV10-3; j_gene: TRBJ1-2; d_gene: NA; abundance: NA; CDR3aa: CAISESQYYTF; CDR3nt: TGTGCCATCAGTGAGTCCCAGTACTACACCTTC
v_gene: TRBV20-1; j_gene: TRBJ1-5; d_gene: NA; abundance: few; CDR3aa: CSARAKTGGRGKPQHF; CDR3nt: TGCAGTGCTAGAGCTAAAACAGGAGGAAGGGGTAAGCCCCAGCATTTT
v_gene: TRBV12-3/TRBV12-4; j_gene: TRBJ1-6; d_gene: NA; abundance: few; CDR3aa: CASSPGWGPYNSPLHF; CDR3nt: TGTGCCAGCAGTCCCGGATGGGGCCCCTATAATTCACCCCTCCACTTT
v_gene: TRBV4-3; j_gene: TRBJ2-2; d_gene: NA; abundance: many; CDR3aa: CASSQDYTGELFF; CDR3nt: TGCGCCAGCAGCCAAGATTACACCGGGGAGCTGTTTTTT
v_gene: TRBV7-3; j_gene: TRBJ2-1; d_gene: TRBD2; abundance: many; CDR3aa: CASNQEGPGGGIYNEQFF; CDR3nt: TGTGCCAGCAACCAAGAGGGCCCTGGCGGGGGAATCTACAATGAGCAGTTCTTC
v_gene: TRBV5-8; j_gene: TRBJ2-5; d_gene: NA; abundance: many; CDR3aa: CASSLRVQETQYF; CDR3nt: TGTGCCAGCAGCTTGCGGGTCCAAGAGACCCAGTACTTC
v_gene: TRBV28; j_gene: TRBJ2-5; d_gene: NA; abundance: few; CDR3aa: CASSGSKETQYF; CDR3nt: TGTGCCAGCTCGGGCAGTAAAGAGACCCAGTACTTC
v_gene: TRBV13; j_gene: TRBJ2-7; d_gene: NA; abundance: many; CDR3aa: CASSLDRSYEQYF; CDR3nt: TGTGCCAGCAGCTTGGACAGATCCTACGAGCAGTACTTC
v_gene: TRBV2; j_gene: TRBJ2-2; d_gene: TRBD1; abundance: NA; CDR3aa: CAVQGGWNTGELFF; CDR3nt: TGTGCCGTACAAGGGGGCTGGAACACCGGGGAGCTGTTTTTT
v_gene: TRBV6-2/TRBV6-3; j_gene: TRBJ2-1; d_gene: NA; abundance: NA; CDR3aa: CASQFKGHNNEQFF; CDR3nt: TGTGCCAGCCAATTTAAGGGGCATAACAATGAGCAGTTCTTC
v_gene: TRBV3-1; j_gene: TRBJ2-5; d_gene: NA; abundance: many; CDR3aa: CASSQDHRGRETQYF; CDR3nt: TGTGCCAGCAGCCAAGATCATAGGGGCCGGGAGACCCAGTACTTC
v_gene: TRBV4-2; j_gene: TRBJ2-3; d_gene: NA; abundance: many; CDR3aa: CASSLIAETSTDTQYF; CDR3nt: TGTGCCAGCAGCCTTATAGCGGAGACTAGCACAGATACGCAGTATTTT
v_gene: TRBV12-3/TRBV12-4; j_gene: TRBJ2-5; d_gene: NA; abundance: NA; CDR3aa: CASSLAGTLETQYF; CDR3nt: TGTGCCAGCAGTTTAGCGGGGACCCTTGAGACCCAGTACTTC
v_gene: TRBV20-1; j_gene: TRBJ2-5; d_gene: TRBD2; abundance: NA; CDR3aa: CSARDLGTSGGILETQYF; CDR3nt: TGCAGTGCTAGAGATCTGGGGACTAGCGGGGGTATATTAGAGACCCAGTACTTC
v_gene: TRBV29-1; j_gene: TRBJ1-1; d_gene: NA; abundance: many; CDR3aa: CSVEDLTEAFF; CDR3nt: TGCAGCGTTGAAGACCTCACTGAAGCTTTCTTT
v_gene: TRBV6-5; j_gene: TRBJ1-4; d_gene: NA; abundance: few; CDR3aa: CASTLSGGANEKLFF; CDR3nt: TGTGCCAGCACCCTCAGCGGGGGGGCTAATGAAAAACTGTTTTTT
v_gene: TRBV7-3; j_gene: TRBJ2-6; d_gene: NA; abundance: many; CDR3aa: CASSLLRTGANVLTF; CDR3nt: TGTGCCAGCAGCTTACTCCGGACGGGGGCCAACGTCCTGACTTTC